The entry below describes one TCR beta chain. Method: immunoSEQ multiplex PCR; TCRdb's copy keeps in-frame clones and lacks some. The table has approximately 86,000 clones, more than 75% seen once. This entry comes from a study of control samples from healthy donors and cancer patients. The CDR3 length is 15 residues. Per the germline V gene, CDR1 is ENHRY and CDR2 is SYGVKD. V shed 6 bases and J shed 4 bases, with 19 bases lying between them. The sample was blood. The chain is built from TRBV10-3 and TRBJ2-7; D perhaps matches TRBD2 (5 bases). The sequence was collected from a woman aged 40 to 50 in good health. The CDR3, as DNA: TGTGCCATCAGCGGATCAGTTGCGGGCCTATACGAGCAGTACTTC. This sequence encodes CAISGSVAGLYEQYF.